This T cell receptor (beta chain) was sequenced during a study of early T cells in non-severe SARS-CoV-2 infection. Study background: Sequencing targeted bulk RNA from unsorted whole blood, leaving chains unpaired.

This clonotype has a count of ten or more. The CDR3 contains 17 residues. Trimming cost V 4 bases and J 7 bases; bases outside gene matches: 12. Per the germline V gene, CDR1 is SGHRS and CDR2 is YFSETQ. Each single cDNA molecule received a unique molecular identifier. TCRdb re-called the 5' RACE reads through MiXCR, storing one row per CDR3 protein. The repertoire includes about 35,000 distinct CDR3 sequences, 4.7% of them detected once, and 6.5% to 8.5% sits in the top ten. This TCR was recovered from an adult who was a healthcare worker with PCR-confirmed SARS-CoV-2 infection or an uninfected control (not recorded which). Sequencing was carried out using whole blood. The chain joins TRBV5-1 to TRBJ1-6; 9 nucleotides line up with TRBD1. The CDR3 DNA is TGCGCCAGCAGCCGCACAGAATCCGACAGGGGGAATTCACCCCTCCACTTT. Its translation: CASSRTESDRGNSPLHF. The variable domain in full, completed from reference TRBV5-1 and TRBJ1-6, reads KAGVTQTPRYLIKTRGQQVTLSCSPISGHRSVSWYQQTPGQGLQFLFEYFSETQRNKGNFPGRFSGRQFSNSRSEMNVSTLELGDSALYLCASSRTESDRGNSPLHFGNGTRLTVT.